The 8 T cell receptor beta chains in this list originate from one sample, sequenced in a study of cytomegalovirus exposure and HLA in healthy donors. The repertoire was sequenced with immunoSEQ multiplex PCR; TCRdb's copy has only in-frame clones and lacks some. Of fewer than 60,000 clones in the sample, approximately 92% are singletons; the top ten hold roughly 15%. Sequencing was performed on PBMCs. The origin of the receptors is a woman under 30 in good health and CMV-seronegative.

CDR3 bases: TGTGCCAGCAGTGGCCCTAGCGGTCGGACAGATACGCAGTATTTT. Translating gives CASSGPSGRTDTQYF. The rearrangement joins TRBV25-1 to TRBJ2-3; TRBD2 matches at 7 bases. J was trimmed by 3 bases and V by 4 bases; bases with no gene match: 7. CDR1 is MGHDK and CDR2 is SYGVNS in the germline V gene. The CDR3 length is 15 residues.

The chain uses TRBV10-3 and TRBJ2-1; TRBD2 matches 8 bases. This CDR3 region has 11 residues. Germline CDR1 and CDR2: ENHRY and SYGVKD. With V trimmed by 6 bases and J by 8 bases, 0 bases remained unmatched. This CDR3 reads CAIRREDEQFF. The CDR3, as DNA: TGTGCCATCAGGCGGGAGGATGAGCAGTTCTTC.

CDR3 in amino acids: CASSLYGGGGGELFF. The CDR3 bases are TGTGCCAGCAGCTTATACGGGGGAGGCGGCGGGGAGCTGTTTTTT. This chain links TRBV7-6 with TRBJ2-2, with D possibly matching TRBD2 (6 bases). V was shortened by 2 bases and J by 7 bases, with 14 bases between the two germline ends. CDR1 is SGHVS, CDR2 FNYEAQ, per germline. The CDR3 is 15 amino acids. Together with reference TRBV7-6 and TRBJ2-2, the CDR3 gives the full variable domain: GAGVSQSPRYKVTKRGQDVALRCDPISGHVSLYWYRQALGQGPEFLTYFNYEAQQDKSGLPNDRFSAERPEGSISTLTIQRTEQRDSAMYRCASSLYGGGGGELFFGEGSRLTVL.

This clone was seen a few times. The gene calls are TRBV4-2 and TRBJ2-1; 7 nucleotides agree with TRBD2. The CDR3 is made up of 16 amino acids. V lost 6 bases, J lost 9 bases, and 17 bases stayed unmatched. Germline assignment: CDR1 LGHNA and CDR2 YNFKEQ. CDR3 sequence: CASSSQSAGVSGEQFF. CDR3 in DNA: TGTGCCAGCAGTTCTCAATCGGCGGGGGTGTCAGGTGAGCAGTTCTTC.

The rearrangement uses TRBV11-3 and TRBJ2-5, with TRBD1 matching 10 bases. Germline V gene lookup returns CDR1 SGHNT and CDR2 YENEEA. The CDR3 covers 15 residues. V lost 6 bases, J lost 2 bases, and 6 bases stayed unmatched. The CDR3 DNA is TGTGCCAGCAGTCGAGGACAGGGGGGACAAGAGACCCAGTACTTC. It is translated as CASSRGQGGQETQYF.

This chain connects TRBV28 to TRBJ2-7; D perhaps matches TRBD1 (5 bases). Trimming stripped 8 bases from V and 2 bases from J, with 16 bases between. CDR3 length: 14 residues. Germline V gene lookup returns CDR1 MDHEN and CDR2 SYDVKM. This chain's CDR3 is CASHIDSLPYEQYF. The CDR3 region has the DNA TGTGCCAGCCATATAGACAGTCTCCCCTACGAGCAGTACTTC.

The chain links TRBV7-9 to TRBJ1-4; D is uncertain. The ends were cut back, 4 bases at V and 6 bases at J, with 3 bases in the middle. Germline-derived CDR1 and CDR2 are SEHNR and FQNEAQ (reference sequence). This CDR3 contains 11 residues. The CDR3 DNA is TGTGCCAGCAGCTCCTATGAAAAACTGTTTTTT. Translated, it gives CASSSYEKLFF. The full variable domain, its missing parts supplied by reference TRBV7-9 and TRBJ1-4, is DTGVSQNPRHKITKRGQNVTFRCDPISEHNRLYWYRQTLGQGPEFLTYFQNEAQLEKSRLLSDRFSAERPKGSFSTLEIQRTEQGDSAMYLCASSSYEKLFFGSGTQLSVL.

The rearrangement links TRBV7-6 to TRBJ2-7, with TRBD1 as a possible D gene (6 bases). This CDR3 comprises 15 residues. Germline assignment: CDR1 SGHVS and CDR2 FNYEAQ. Trimming stripped 1 base from V and 0 bases from J, with 10 bases between. The CDR3 protein is CASSLDRESSYEQYF. In nucleotides, the CDR3 is TGTGCCAGCAGCTTAGACAGGGAAAGCTCCTACGAGCAGTACTTC.